The following is a TCR beta chain sequence with its context. The antigen remains unidentified. The CDR3 contains 16 residues. V lost 3 bases and J 3 bases, leaving 17 bases between the germline ends. Germline CDR1 MGHRA, CDR2 YSYEKL. Each CDR3 protein gets one entry after TCRdb re-called the reads with MiXCR. The sample holds 450,000 to 550,000 distinct CDR3 sequences, 42% seen once. The data belong to a study of T cell repertoires in cytomegalovirus infection. Study in general: The authors relied on CMV epitopes, both recently identified HLA-C-restricted and well-studied HLA-B-restricted. Public TCR beta signature analysis indicated the presence of both CMV infection and matching HLA type. Study-wide results and caveats: The response measured ex vivo was dominated by TCR beta clonotypes (HLA-C-restricted and CMV-specific).

The chain carries TRBV4-1 and TRBJ2-5; TRBD1 or TRBD2 may be the D gene (5 bases each). Source: cultured PBMCs, taken from culture after CMV antigen stimulation. The origin of this receptor is a human donor in good health (CMV status not recorded). Some clones in this sample may be carry-over from other donors' samples. CDR3 loop: CASSHPRDGNEETQYF. The CDR3, as DNA: TGCGCCAGCAGCCACCCCAGGGACGGGAATGAAGAGACCCAGTACTTC.